The present entry profiles one T cell receptor beta chain with its context. Its target is unknown. Amplification used 60 Vbeta primers and 13 Jbeta primers. Repertoires were generated with immunoSEQ multiplex PCR, while TCRdb's copy carries only in-frame clones and drops some. Of 80,000 to 100,000 clones listed, 65% to 85% are singletons. With 1 base removed from V and 3 bases from J, the gap between germline ends came to 9 bases. This CDR3 is 15 amino acids long. Germline V gene sequence: CDR1 SEHNR, CDR2 FQNEAQ (reference sequence). The record originates from a study of cytomegalovirus exposure and HLA in healthy donors. Overall study results and limits: Generally TCR sequences proved uncommon, though certain public TCRs appeared in numerous donors.

The receptor was isolated from a man aged 35 to 55 in good health and CMV-seronegative. This chain links TRBV7-9 with TRBJ2-2, with D perhaps TRBD1 (5 bases). Material for sequencing was PBMCs. The CDR3 DNA reads TGTGCCAGCAGCTTAGTCAGGGCGGACACCGGGGAGCTGTTTTTT. It specifies CASSLVRADTGELFF.